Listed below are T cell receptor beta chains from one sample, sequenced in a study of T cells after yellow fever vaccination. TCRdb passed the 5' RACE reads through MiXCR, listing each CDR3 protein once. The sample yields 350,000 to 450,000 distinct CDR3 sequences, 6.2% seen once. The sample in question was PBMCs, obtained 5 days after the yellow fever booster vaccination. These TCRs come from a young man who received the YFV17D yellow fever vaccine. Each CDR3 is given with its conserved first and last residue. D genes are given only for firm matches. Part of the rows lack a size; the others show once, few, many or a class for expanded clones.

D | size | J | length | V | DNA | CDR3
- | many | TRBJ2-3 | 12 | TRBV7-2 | TGTGCCAGCAGCCGCAGCACAGATACGCAGTATTTT | CASSRSTDTQYF
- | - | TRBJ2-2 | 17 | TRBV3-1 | TGTGCCAGCAGCCAAGATCACCCGTTCAGGGTGACCGGGGAGCTGTTTTTT | CASSQDHPFRVTGELFF
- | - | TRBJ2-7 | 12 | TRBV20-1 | TGCAGTGCTTCTCCGGAAAACTACGAGCAGTACTTC | CSASPENYEQYF
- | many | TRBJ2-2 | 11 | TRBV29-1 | TGCAGCGTTGAGAACGGGGGGGAGCTGTTTTTT | CSVENGGELFF
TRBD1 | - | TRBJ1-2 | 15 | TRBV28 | TGTGCCAGCAGTTTAGAGACAGGGTCATTGAATGGCTACACCTTC | CASSLETGSLNGYTF
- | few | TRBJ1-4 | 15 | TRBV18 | TGTGCCAGCTCACCAATCAGGGGCGGTAATGAAAAACTGTTTTTT | CASSPIRGGNEKLFF
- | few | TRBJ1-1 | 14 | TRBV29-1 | TGCAGCGTTGGTTGGACAAGCCCGAACACTGAAGCTTTCTTT | CSVGWTSPNTEAFF
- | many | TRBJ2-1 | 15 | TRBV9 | TGTGCCAGCAGCGTATCGGGGGAACTCTACAATGAGCAGTTCTTC | CASSVSGELYNEQFF
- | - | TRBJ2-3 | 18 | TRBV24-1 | TGTGCCACCAGTGCACCCCCCTCGACTAGATTTCCCACAGATACGCAGTATTTT | CATSAPPSTRFPTDTQYF
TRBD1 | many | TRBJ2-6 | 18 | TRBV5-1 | TGCGCCAGCAGCTTGCGAGGGACAGGGAGGCCTGGGGCCAACGTCCTGACTTTC | CASSLRGTGRPGANVLTF
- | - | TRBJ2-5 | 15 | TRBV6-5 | TGTGCCAGCAGTTACGGGAGCGGGCGACAAGAGACCCAGTACTTC | CASSYGSGRQETQYF
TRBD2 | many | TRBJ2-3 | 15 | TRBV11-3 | TGTGCCAGCAGCCCGACTAGCGGGAGAGGCGGGACGCAGTATTTT | CASSPTSGRGGTQYF
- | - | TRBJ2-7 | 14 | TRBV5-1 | TGCGCCAGCAGCTGGAGGGACACCCCCTACGAGCAGTACTTC | CASSWRDTPYEQYF
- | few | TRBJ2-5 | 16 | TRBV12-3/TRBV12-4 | TGTGCCAGCAGTTGGGGAGAGGGAGAGTACCAAGAGACCCAGTACTTC | CASSWGEGEYQETQYF
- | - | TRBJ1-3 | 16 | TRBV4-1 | TGCGCCAGCAGCCAAGACCCCGGAGGACCTGGAAACACCATATATTTT | CASSQDPGGPGNTIYF
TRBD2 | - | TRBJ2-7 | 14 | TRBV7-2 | TGTGCCAGCGCCTCAGGGCGGGAGTCGTGGGAGCAGTACTTC | CASASGRESWEQYF
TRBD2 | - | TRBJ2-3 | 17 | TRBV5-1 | TGCGCCAGCAGCTCCCTGACTGGGCGGGGGAACACAGATACGCAGTATTTT | CASSSLTGRGNTDTQYF